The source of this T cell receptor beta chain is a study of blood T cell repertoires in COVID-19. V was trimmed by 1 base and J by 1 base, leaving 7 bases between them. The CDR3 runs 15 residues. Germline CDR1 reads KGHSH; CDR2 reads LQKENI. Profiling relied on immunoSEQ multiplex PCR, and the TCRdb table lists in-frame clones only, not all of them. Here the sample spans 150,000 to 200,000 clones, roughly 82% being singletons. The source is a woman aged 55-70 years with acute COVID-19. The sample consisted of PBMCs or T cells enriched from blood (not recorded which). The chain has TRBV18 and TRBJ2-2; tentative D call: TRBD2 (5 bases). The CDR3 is CASSPQRENTGELFF. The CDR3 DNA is TGTGCCAGCTCACCACAGAGGGAGAACACCGGGGAGCTGTTTTTT.